This TCR beta chain is from a study of blood T cell repertoires in COVID-19. Study-wide context: Sources were T cells, B-cell-depleted T cells, or PBMCs; the material itself was cDNA or gDNA.

The CDR3 runs 13 residues. The V and J ends lost 4 bases and 2 bases respectively, with 8 bases between them. Germline V gene lookup returns CDR1 SGHVS and CDR2 FNYEAQ. In the original analysis: The authors estimated nucleated cell counts from reference gene primer amplification. TCRdb keeps only in-frame clones here, not all; method: immunoSEQ multiplex PCR. The V and J calls and clone size come from that table; D and trimming were worked out from the DNA. The data hold around 47,000 clones, with about two thirds observed a single time. J is TRBJ1-1 and V is TRBV7-6; the D gene is possibly TRBD1 (5 bases). The sequence was obtained from a man older than 75 with acute or convalescent COVID-19. Sequencing was done on a sample of peripheral blood. In DNA form, the CDR3 reads TGTGCCAGCAGCTCGGACACTAACACTGAAGCTTTCTTT. Translating gives CASSSDTNTEAFF.